The rows below give T cell receptor beta chains drawn from one sample of a study of shared clonotypes between healthy human individuals. Sequencing was performed with immunoSEQ multiplex PCR; in TCRdb, only in-frame clones are kept and a portion is missing. The sample lists 2,500,000 or so clones; 93% were seen once. The sample taken for sequencing was naive CD4+ T cells from PBMCs. These receptors came from a man between 18 and 35 years old in good health. Some clones in this sample may be carry-over from other donors' samples. Each CDR3 is given with its conserved first and last residue. A D gene is named only where the DNA matches it firmly. Some rows mark clone size as missing; the rest say once, few, many or name a class of expanded clone.

TRBV7-9,-,few,TRBJ2-7,CARGGYEQYF,TGTGCCAGGGGGGGATACGAGCAGTACTTC
TRBV7-9,TRBD1,-,TRBJ2-2,CASSLASQGVGGELFF,TGTGCCAGCAGCTTAGCGTCCCAGGGGGTCGGCGGGGAGCTGTTTTTT
TRBV5-1,-,-,TRBJ2-7,CASSLGLGYEQYF,TGCGCCAGCAGCTTGGGACTGGGATACGAGCAGTACTTC
TRBV6-7,-,once,TRBJ2-4,CANGTDPAKNIQYF,TGTGCCAATGGGACTGATCCAGCCAAAAACATTCAGTACTTC
TRBV21-1,-,-,TRBJ1-2,CASSRSTGGYTF,TGTGCCAGCAGCAGATCGACGGGGGGCTACACCTTC
TRBV6-1,-,-,TRBJ1-2,CASSDPGLNYGYTF,TGTGCCAGCAGTGACCCGGGGTTGAACTATGGCTACACCTTC
TRBV5-4,TRBD1,-,TRBJ2-7,CASSRWGRTGAYEQYF,TGTGCCAGCAGCCGTTGGGGTCGGACAGGGGCCTACGAGCAGTACTTC
TRBV6-5,-,-,TRBJ1-4,CASSPSQGWEKLFF,TGTGCCAGCAGCCCCTCCCAAGGATGGGAAAAACTGTTTTTT
TRBV5-4,-,-,TRBJ1-2,CASSFPGSYGYTF,TGTGCCAGCAGCTTTCCGGGGAGCTATGGCTACACCTTC
TRBV28,TRBD2,-,TRBJ2-7,CASSAGTSGRVRYF,TGTGCCAGCAGTGCCGGGACTAGCGGGAGGGTGCGGTACTTC
TRBV28,-,-,TRBJ1-2,CASSFIRGYSYGYTF,TGTGCCAGCAGTTTCATCCGGGGGTATAGCTATGGCTACACCTTC
TRBV2,TRBD1,few,TRBJ1-2,CARGGQGIDGYTF,TGTGCCAGAGGTGGACAGGGGATTGATGGCTACACCTTC
TRBV5-6,-,-,TRBJ2-3,CASSRTDTDTQYF,TGTGCCAGCAGCAGGACAGACACAGATACGCAGTATTTT
TRBV6-1,TRBD2,-,TRBJ2-5,CASSSGRAQETQYF,TGTGCCAGCTCTAGCGGGAGGGCCCAAGAGACCCAGTACTTC
TRBV5-1,TRBD2,-,TRBJ2-7,CASSAATFGRAYEQYF,TGCGCCAGCAGCGCGGCTACTTTCGGGAGGGCCTACGAGCAGTACTTC
TRBV11-2,-,-,TRBJ1-1,CASSSLRGSSLEAFF,TGTGCCAGCAGCTCTCTCCGGGGTAGTAGTTTGGAAGCTTTCTTT
TRBV28,TRBD1,-,TRBJ2-3,CASSSSGQGGDTQYF,TGTGCCAGCAGCAGCTCGGGACAGGGGGGAGATACGCAGTATTTT
TRBV18,-,-,TRBJ1-1,CASSSTEAGTEAFF,TGTGCCAGCTCATCGACGGAGGCGGGCACTGAAGCTTTCTTT
TRBV9,TRBD2,few,TRBJ2-1,CASSATSGMREQFF,TGTGCCAGCAGCGCCACTAGCGGGATGAGGGAGCAGTTCTTC
TRBV29-1,-,few,TRBJ1-1,CSVATLTLNTEAFF,TGCAGCGTTGCTACTTTAACACTGAACACTGAAGCTTTCTTT
TRBV27,TRBD1,-,TRBJ1-2,CASSRDRSYGYTF,TGTGCCAGCAGTCGGGACAGATCCTATGGCTACACCTTC
TRBV18,-,few,TRBJ1-5,CASSPRSGRGNQPQHF,TGTGCCAGCTCACCACGTTCTGGGAGAGGCAATCAGCCCCAGCATTTT
TRBV13,-,-,TRBJ2-2,CASSKRPGTSANTGELFF,TGTGCCAGCAGCAAACGTCCCGGGACATCCGCGAACACCGGGGAGCTGTTTTTT
TRBV7-3,TRBD2,-,TRBJ2-1,CASSFSSGSYNEQFF,TGTGCCAGCAGCTTTTCTAGCGGATCCTACAATGAGCAGTTCTTC
TRBV6-1,TRBD1,-,TRBJ2-5,CASSELSGRQGAREETQYF,TGTGCCAGCAGTGAACTGTCGGGGCGCCAGGGGGCGCGTGAAGAGACCCAGTACTTC
TRBV7-2,-,-,TRBJ1-1,CASRVTATLLEAFF,TGTGCCAGCAGAGTGACAGCAACCCTACTTGAAGCTTTCTTT
TRBV5-1,-,-,TRBJ2-7,CASSLIGQTNYEQYF,TGCGCCAGCAGCTTGATAGGACAGACCAACTACGAGCAGTACTTC
TRBV11-2,TRBD1,-,TRBJ2-7,CASSLEFSGTGSYEQYF,TGTGCCAGCAGCCTAGAATTCTCGGGGACAGGGTCCTACGAGCAGTACTTC
TRBV4-1,-,-,TRBJ1-4,CASSDQSATNEKLFF,TGCGCCAGCAGCGACCAGAGCGCAACTAATGAAAAACTGTTTTTT
TRBV7-3,-,-,TRBJ1-2,CASSPGGYGYTF,TGTGCCAGCAGCCCCGGGGGCTATGGCTACACCTTC